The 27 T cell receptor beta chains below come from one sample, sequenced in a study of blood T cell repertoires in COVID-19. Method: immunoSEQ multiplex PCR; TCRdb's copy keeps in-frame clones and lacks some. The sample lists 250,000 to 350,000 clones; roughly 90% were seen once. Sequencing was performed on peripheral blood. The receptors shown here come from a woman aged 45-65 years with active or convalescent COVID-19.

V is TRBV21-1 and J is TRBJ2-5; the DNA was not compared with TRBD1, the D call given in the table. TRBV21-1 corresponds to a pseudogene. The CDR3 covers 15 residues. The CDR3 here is CASIRWQGVFETQYF. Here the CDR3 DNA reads TGTGCCAGCATTAGGTGGCAGGGGGTTTTCGAGACCCAGTACTTC.

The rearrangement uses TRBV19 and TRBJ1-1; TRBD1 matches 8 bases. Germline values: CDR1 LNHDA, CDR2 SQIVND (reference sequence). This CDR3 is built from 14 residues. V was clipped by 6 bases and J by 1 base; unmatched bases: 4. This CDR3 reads CASSWTGSNTEAFF. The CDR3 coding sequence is TGTGCCAGTAGCTGGACAGGGTCGAACACTGAAGCTTTCTTT.

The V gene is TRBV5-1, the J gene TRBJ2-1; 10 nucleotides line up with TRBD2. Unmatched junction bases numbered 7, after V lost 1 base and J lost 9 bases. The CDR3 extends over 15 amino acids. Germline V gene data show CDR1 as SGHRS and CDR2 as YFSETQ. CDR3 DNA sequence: TGCGCCAGCAGCTTGTCTAGCGGGGGTGTTGGTGAGCAGTTCTTC. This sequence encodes CASSLSSGGVGEQFF.

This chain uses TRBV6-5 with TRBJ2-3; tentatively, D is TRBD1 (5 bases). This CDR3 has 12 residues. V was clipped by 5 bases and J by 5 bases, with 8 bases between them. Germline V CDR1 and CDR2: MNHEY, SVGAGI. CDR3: CASSRGIDTQYF. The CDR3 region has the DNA TGTGCCAGCAGTAGGGGAATAGATACGCAGTATTTT.

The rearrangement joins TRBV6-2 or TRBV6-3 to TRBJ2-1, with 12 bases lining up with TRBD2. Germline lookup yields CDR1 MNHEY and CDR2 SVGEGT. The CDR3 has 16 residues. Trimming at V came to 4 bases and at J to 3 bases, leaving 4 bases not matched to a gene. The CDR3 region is CASSSLAGGNYNEQFF. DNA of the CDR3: TGTGCCAGCAGTTCTCTAGCGGGGGGGAACTACAATGAGCAGTTCTTC.

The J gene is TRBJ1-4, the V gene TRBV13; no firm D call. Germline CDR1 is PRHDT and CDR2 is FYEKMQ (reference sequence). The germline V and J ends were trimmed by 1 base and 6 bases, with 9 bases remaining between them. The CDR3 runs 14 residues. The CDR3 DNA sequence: TGTGCCAGCAGCTTAGCTCCCGGGGATGAAAAACTGTTTTTT. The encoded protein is CASSLAPGDEKLFF.

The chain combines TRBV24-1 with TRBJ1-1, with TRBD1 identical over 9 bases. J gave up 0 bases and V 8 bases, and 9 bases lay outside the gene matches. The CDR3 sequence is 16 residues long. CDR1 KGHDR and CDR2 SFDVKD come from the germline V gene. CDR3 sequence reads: CATTLDRGGVNTEAFF. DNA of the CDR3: TGTGCCACCACCCTCGACAGGGGGGGGGTGAACACTGAAGCTTTCTTT.

CDR3 amino acids: CASNGINSGNTIYF. The CDR3 DNA follows: TGTGCCAGTAACGGGATAAACTCTGGAAACACCATATATTTT. V usage is TRBV19 and J usage is TRBJ1-3; D not certain. Trimming left V 7 bases short and J 0 bases short, with 10 bases between. The V gene's germline CDR1 is LNHDA and CDR2 SQIVND (reference sequence). The CDR3 has 14 residues.

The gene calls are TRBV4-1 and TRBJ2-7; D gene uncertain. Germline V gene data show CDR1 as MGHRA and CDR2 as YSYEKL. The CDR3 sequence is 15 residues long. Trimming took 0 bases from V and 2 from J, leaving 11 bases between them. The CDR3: CASSQDSTRAYEQYF. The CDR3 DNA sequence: TGCGCCAGCAGCCAAGATTCGACCCGGGCCTACGAGCAGTACTTC.

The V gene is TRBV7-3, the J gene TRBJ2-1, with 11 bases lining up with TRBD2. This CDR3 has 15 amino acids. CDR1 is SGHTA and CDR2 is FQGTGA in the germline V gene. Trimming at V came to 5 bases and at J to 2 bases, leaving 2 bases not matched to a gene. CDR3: CASSPTSGTYNEQFF. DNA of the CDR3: TGTGCCAGCAGCCCGACTAGCGGGACCTACAATGAGCAGTTCTTC. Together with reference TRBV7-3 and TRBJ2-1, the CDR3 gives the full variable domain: GAGVSQTPSNKVTEKGKYVELRCDPISGHTALYWYRQSLGQGPEFLIYFQGTGAADDSGLPNDRFFAVRPEGSVSTLKIQRTERGDSAVYLCASSPTSGTYNEQFFGPGTRLTVL.

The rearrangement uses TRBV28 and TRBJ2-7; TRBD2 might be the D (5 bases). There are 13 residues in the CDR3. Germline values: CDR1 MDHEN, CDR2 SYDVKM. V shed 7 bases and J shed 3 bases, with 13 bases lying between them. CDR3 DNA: TGTGCCAGCACCCAAGGGAGCAGCTACGAGCAGTACTTC. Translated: CASTQGSSYEQYF.

The CDR3 DNA reads as TGCACCAGCAGCCACCCCGTCGAGGGAGGGTCCTACAATGAGCAGTTCTTC. Protein product: CTSSHPVEGGSYNEQFF. The V call is TRBV1, the J call TRBJ2-1; the table assigns TRBD2, which was not confirmed against the DNA. TRBV1 is annotated as a pseudogene. The CDR3 runs to 17 residues.

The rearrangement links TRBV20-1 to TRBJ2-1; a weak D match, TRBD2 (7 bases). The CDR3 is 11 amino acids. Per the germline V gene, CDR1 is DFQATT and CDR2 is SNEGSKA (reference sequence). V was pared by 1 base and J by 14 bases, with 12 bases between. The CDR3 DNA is TGCAGTGCTAGAGGCGGGGGCCGGGAGTTCTTC. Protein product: CSARGGGREFF.

CDR3 sequence reads: CASSSGTSDQETQYF. The DNA for the CDR3 is TGTGCCAGCAGCTCCGGGACTAGCGACCAAGAGACCCAGTACTTC. The V and J genes are TRBV11-3 and TRBJ2-5; the match to TRBD2 covers 10 bases. The CDR3 totals 15 residues. V was clipped by 4 bases and J by 0 bases; unmatched bases: 2. Per the germline V gene, CDR1 is SGHNT and CDR2 is YENEEA.

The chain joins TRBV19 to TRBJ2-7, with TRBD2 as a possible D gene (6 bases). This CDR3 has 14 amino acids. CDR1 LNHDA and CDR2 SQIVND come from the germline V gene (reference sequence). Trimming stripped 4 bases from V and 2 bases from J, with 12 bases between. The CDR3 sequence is CASSRVGRTYEQYF. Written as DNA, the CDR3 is TGTGCCAGTAGTAGGGTGGGGAGGACCTACGAGCAGTACTTC. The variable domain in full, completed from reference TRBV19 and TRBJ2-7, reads DGGITQSPKYLFRKEGQNVTLSCEQNLNHDAMYWYRQDPGQGLRLIYYSQIVNDFQKGDIAEGYSVSREKKESFPLTVTSAQKNPTAFYLCASSRVGRTYEQYFGPGTRLTVT.

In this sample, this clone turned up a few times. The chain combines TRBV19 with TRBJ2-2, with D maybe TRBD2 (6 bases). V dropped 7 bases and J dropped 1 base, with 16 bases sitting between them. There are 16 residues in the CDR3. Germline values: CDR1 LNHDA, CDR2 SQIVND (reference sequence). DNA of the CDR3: TGTGCCAGTACGCTCATGGGGGGTTGGAACACCGGGGAGCTGTTTTTT. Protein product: CASTLMGGWNTGELFF.

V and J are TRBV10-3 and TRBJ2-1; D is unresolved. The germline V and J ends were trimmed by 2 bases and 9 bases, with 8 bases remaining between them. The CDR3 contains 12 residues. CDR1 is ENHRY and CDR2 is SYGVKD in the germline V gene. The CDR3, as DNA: TGTGCCATCAGTGAGGCTGGCGGTGAGCAGTTCTTC. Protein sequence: CAISEAGGEQFF.

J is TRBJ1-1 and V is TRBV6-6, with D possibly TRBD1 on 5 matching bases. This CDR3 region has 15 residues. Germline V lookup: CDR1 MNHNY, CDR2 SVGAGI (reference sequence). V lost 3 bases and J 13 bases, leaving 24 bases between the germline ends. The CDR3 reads CASSYVDGTPPDYFF. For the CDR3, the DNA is TGTGCCAGCAGTTATGTCGACGGGACTCCCCCTGATTATTTCTTT.

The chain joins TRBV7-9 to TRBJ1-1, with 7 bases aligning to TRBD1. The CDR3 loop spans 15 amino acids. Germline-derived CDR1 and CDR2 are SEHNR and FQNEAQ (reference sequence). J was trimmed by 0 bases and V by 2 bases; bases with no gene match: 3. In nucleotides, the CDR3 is TGTGCCAGCAGCTTATTGGGACAGATGAACACTGAAGCTTTCTTT. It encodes CASSLLGQMNTEAFF.

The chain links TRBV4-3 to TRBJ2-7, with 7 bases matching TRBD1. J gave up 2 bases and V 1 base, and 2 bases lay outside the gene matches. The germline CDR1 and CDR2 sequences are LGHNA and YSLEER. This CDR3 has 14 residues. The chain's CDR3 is CASSQVRGPYEQYF. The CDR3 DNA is TGCGCCAGCAGCCAAGTAAGGGGGCCCTACGAGCAGTACTTC.

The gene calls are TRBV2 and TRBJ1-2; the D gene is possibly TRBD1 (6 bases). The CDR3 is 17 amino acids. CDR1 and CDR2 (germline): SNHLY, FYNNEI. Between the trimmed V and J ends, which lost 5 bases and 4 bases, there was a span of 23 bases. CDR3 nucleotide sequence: TGTGCCAGCAGTAGACAGGACAACATCCCAGGAGGCTATGGCTACACCTTC. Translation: CASSRQDNIPGGYGYTF.

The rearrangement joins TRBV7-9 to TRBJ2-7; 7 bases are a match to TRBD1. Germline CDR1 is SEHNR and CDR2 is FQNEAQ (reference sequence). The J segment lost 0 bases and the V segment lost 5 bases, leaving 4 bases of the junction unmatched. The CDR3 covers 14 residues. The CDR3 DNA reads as TGTGCCAGCAGCCAGGGACAGCCCTCCTACGAGCAGTACTTC. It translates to CASSQGQPSYEQYF. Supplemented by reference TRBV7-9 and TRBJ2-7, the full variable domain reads DTGVSQNPRHKITKRGQNVTFRCDPISEHNRLYWYRQTLGQGPEFLTYFQNEAQLEKSRLLSDRFSAERPKGSFSTLEIQRTEQGDSAMYLCASSQGQPSYEQYFGPGTRLTVT.

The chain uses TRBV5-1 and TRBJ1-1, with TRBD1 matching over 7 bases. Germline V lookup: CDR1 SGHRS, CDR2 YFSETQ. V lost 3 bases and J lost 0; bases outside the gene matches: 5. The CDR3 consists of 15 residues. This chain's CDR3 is CASSSQTGLNTEAFF. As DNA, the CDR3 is TGCGCCAGCAGCTCACAGACAGGGTTGAACACTGAAGCTTTCTTT.

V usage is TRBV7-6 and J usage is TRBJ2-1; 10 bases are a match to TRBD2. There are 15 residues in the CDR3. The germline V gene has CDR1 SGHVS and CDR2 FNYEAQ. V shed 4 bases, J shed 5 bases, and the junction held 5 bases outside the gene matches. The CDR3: CASSSGTSANNEQFF. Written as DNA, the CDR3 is TGTGCCAGCAGCTCGGGGACTAGCGCGAACAATGAGCAGTTCTTC.

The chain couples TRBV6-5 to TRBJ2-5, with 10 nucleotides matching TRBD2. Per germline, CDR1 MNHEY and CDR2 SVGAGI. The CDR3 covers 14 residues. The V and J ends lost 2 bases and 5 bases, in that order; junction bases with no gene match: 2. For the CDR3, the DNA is TGTGCCAGCAGTTACAATAGCGGGGGGGAGACCCAGTACTTC. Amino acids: CASSYNSGGETQYF.

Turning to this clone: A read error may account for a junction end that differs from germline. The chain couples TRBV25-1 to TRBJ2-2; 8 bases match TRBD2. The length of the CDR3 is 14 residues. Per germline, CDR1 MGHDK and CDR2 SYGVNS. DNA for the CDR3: TGTGCCAGCATTGAACGGGAGGGGGCCGGGGAGCTGTTTTTT. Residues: CASIEREGAGELFF.

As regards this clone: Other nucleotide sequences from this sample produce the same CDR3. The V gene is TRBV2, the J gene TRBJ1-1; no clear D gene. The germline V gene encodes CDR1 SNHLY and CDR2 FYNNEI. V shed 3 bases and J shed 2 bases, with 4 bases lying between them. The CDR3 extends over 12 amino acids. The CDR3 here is CASSDLNTEAFF. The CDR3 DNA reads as TGTGCCAGCAGTGATTTAAACACTGAAGCTTTCTTT.